This record covers a single T cell receptor (beta chain). Antigen specificity is unknown. CDR1 and CDR2 from the germline V gene are GTSNPN and SVGIG (reference sequence). The CDR3 runs 12 residues. V lost 8 bases to trimming and J lost 4 bases, with 14 bases between them. Naive CD8 cells comprised CD45RO-negative, CCR7-positively selected cells, excluding terminally differentiated effector memory CD45RA+ cells. The source of the sample is a study of shared clonotypes between healthy human individuals. Study-level results: Between several donors, naive CD4 clonotypes were shared at a level of about 5%.

Clones were sequenced by immunoSEQ multiplex PCR, and TCRdb holds only the in-frame ones, with some missing. This table holds millions of clones, just under 95% found once. The V gene is TRBV30, the J gene TRBJ1-1; unclear D gene. The source material was naive CD8+ T cells sorted from blood. The clonotype originates from a young man in good health. For the CDR3, the DNA is TGTGCCGCCAGGTGGGAGGGCACTGAAGCTTTCTTT. Protein: CAARWEGTEAFF.